Each of the 21 T cell receptor beta chains below was sequenced from the same sample in a study of technical replicates of blood from a handful of donors (dated by TCRdb to the late 2010s). Receptor libraries were prepared by the immunoSEQ multiplex PCR assay. The clones in this table, taken by TCRdb from immuneACCESS, are in-frame only. Not every clone is retained; where verified, under half of the shortfall comes from an unresolved V gene, and the cause of the rest is unknown. Here the sample has roughly 65,000 clones; approximately 88% occur a single time. Of the sample, roughly 5% falls within the top ten clones. Sequenced sample: PBMCs. These receptors originate from a human donor in good health. Some clones in this sample may be carry-over from other donors' samples.

This chain joins TRBV7-2 and TRBJ2-5; 7 bases line up with TRBD2. The CDR3 is 14 amino acids. V shed 3 bases, J shed 4 bases, and the junction held 5 bases outside the gene matches. Germline V gene lookup returns CDR1 SGHTA and CDR2 FQGNSA. The CDR3 region has the DNA TGTGCCAGCAGCTTGGCGGGGGTAGGAGAGACCCAGTACTTC. This gives the protein CASSLAGVGETQYF.

This chain connects TRBV5-1 to TRBJ2-1; 11 bases agree with TRBD2. With V trimmed by 8 bases and J by 10 bases, 17 bases remained unmatched. Germline V gene sequence: CDR1 SGHRS, CDR2 YFSETQ. This CDR3 is built from 16 residues. The CDR3: CASCELAGAWQWEQFF. Written as DNA, the CDR3 is TGCGCCAGTTGCGAACTAGCGGGGGCCTGGCAATGGGAGCAGTTCTTC.

This clone was observed once. The V call is TRBV19, the J call TRBJ1-2; 9 positions match TRBD1. The V segment lost 3 bases and the J segment 4 bases; nucleotides outside the gene matches: 3. The CDR3 contains 14 residues. In germline, CDR1 is LNHDA, CDR2 SQIVND (reference sequence). The CDR3 is CASSIGTGSYGYTF. In nucleotides, the CDR3 is TGTGCCAGTAGTATTGGGACAGGGAGCTATGGCTACACCTTC.

This clone is labeled large (0.1 to 1%). Other DNA sequences in this specimen translate into the identical CDR3. The CDR3 DNA sequence: TGCGCCAGCAGCCTGGGGGGCGGTTACACTGAAGCTTTCTTT. It encodes CASSLGGGYTEAFF. The V and J genes are TRBV5-1 and TRBJ1-1; TRBD1 might be the D (6 bases). Trimming took off 4 bases at V and 3 bases at J, with 13 bases between the two ends. The germline V gene encodes CDR1 SGHRS and CDR2 YFSETQ. The CDR3 has 14 residues.

This clone was seen just once. The chain carries TRBV21-1 and TRBJ2-5; the table gives TRBD1 as D, unverified against the DNA. TRBV21-1 is described as a pseudogene. The CDR3 extends over 16 amino acids. The CDR3 region has the DNA TGTGCCAGCAGCAACCGCCCGGGACAGGGGTGTGAGACCCAGTACTTC. Its protein product is CASSNRPGQGCETQYF.

Only one count was recorded for this clone. The chain is built from TRBV2 and TRBJ2-4, with 7 bases identical to TRBD2. V shed 7 bases and J 1 base; nucleotides not matched to a gene: 1. Germline V gene lookup returns CDR1 SNHLY and CDR2 FYNNEI. The CDR3 covers 13 residues. In DNA, the CDR3 is TGTGCCAGCACGGGGGGTGCCAAAAACATTCAGTACTTC. Protein: CASTGGAKNIQYF.

This clone was observed a single time. J is TRBJ2-7 and V is TRBV4-1, with D maybe TRBD1 (6 bases). The CDR3 spans 16 residues. V was pared by 3 bases and J by 1 base, with 16 bases between. CDR1 is MGHRA and CDR2 is YSYEKL in the germline V gene. DNA of the CDR3: TGCGCCAGCAGCCAGGACAGATCTAACCCATCCTACGAGCAGTACTTC. It specifies CASSQDRSNPSYEQYF.

The chain employs TRBV7-9 and TRBJ2-7; tentatively, D is TRBD1 (6 bases). Germline V gene sequence: CDR1 SEHNR, CDR2 FQNEAQ (reference sequence). V shed 5 bases and J shed 3 bases, with 14 bases lying between them. The CDR3 sequence is 14 residues long. The CDR3 here is CASSDGTKLYEQYF. The DNA for the CDR3 is TGTGCCAGCAGCGACGGGACAAAACTCTACGAGCAGTACTTC. Filled out from reference TRBV7-9 and TRBJ2-7, the complete variable domain reads DTGVSQNPRHKITKRGQNVTFRCDPISEHNRLYWYRQTLGQGPEFLTYFQNEAQLEKSRLLSDRFSAERPKGSFSTLEIQRTEQGDSAMYLCASSDGTKLYEQYFGPGTRLTVT.

The gene calls are TRBV11-3 and TRBJ2-3; TRBD1 is a possible D gene (5 bases). V lost 5 bases and J 4 bases, leaving 16 bases between the germline ends. CDR3 size: 15 residues. Germline V CDR1 and CDR2: SGHNT, YENEEA. The CDR3 here is CASSQGYGPPDTQYF. The CDR3 nucleotides read TGTGCCAGCAGCCAGGGTTATGGGCCCCCAGATACGCAGTATTTT.

The gene calls are TRBV6-5 and TRBJ1-5; perhaps TRBD1 as D (6 bases). V lost 6 bases and J lost 6, with 15 bases in between. Germline V lookup: CDR1 MNHEY, CDR2 SVGAGI. The CDR3 length is 14 residues. The CDR3 protein is CASSKGGGGQPQHF. CDR3 sequence (DNA): TGTGCCAGCAGCAAGGGGGGGGGCGGTCAGCCCCAGCATTTT.

CDR3 sequence reads: CASLLPSTSGDSSYEQYF. DNA for the CDR3: TGTGCAAGTCTCCTCCCCTCGACTAGCGGGGATAGCTCCTACGAGCAGTACTTC. The J gene is TRBJ2-7, the V gene TRBV12-2; no check of the table's D call, TRBD2, against the DNA was made. TRBV12-2 is classified as a pseudogene. There are 18 residues in the CDR3.

The genes are TRBV5-1 and TRBJ2-6, with 9 bases matching TRBD2. From germline, CDR1 is SGHRS and CDR2 YFSETQ. The CDR3 loop spans 18 amino acids. After removal of 0 bases from V and 0 bases from J, the junction contained 4 bases not matched to a gene. In DNA, the CDR3 is TGCGCCAGCAGCTTGGAAGCGGGGGGATCCTCTGGGGCCAACGTCCTGACTTTC. It is translated as CASSLEAGGSSGANVLTF. Supplemented by reference TRBV5-1 and TRBJ2-6, the full variable domain reads KAGVTQTPRYLIKTRGQQVTLSCSPISGHRSVSWYQQTPGQGLQFLFEYFSETQRNKGNFPGRFSGRQFSNSRSEMNVSTLELGDSALYLCASSLEAGGSSGANVLTFGAGSRLTVL.

The rearrangement joins TRBV4-3 to TRBJ2-1; weak D call: TRBD1 (6 bases). Trimming removed 0 bases at V and 6 bases at J, with 12 bases between. CDR1 is LGHNA, CDR2 YSLEER, per germline. This CDR3 is built from 15 residues. The CDR3 DNA reads as TGCGCCAGCAGCCAAGAAGAGGACAGTAGCAATGAGCAGTTCTTC. It encodes CASSQEEDSSNEQFF.

The table lists this clone with a count of one. This chain connects TRBV2 to TRBJ2-2; D unclear. The CDR3 contains 12 residues. Trimming left V 7 bases short and J 3 bases short, with 6 bases between. CDR1 and CDR2 from the germline V gene are SNHLY and FYNNEI. The chain's CDR3 is CASKLDTGELFF. In DNA, the CDR3 is TGTGCCAGCAAGCTGGACACCGGGGAGCTGTTTTTT.

This chain joins TRBV7-9 and TRBJ2-1, with TRBD2 matching 8 bases. Germline V gene sequence: CDR1 SEHNR, CDR2 FQNEAQ (reference sequence). The CDR3 has 15 amino acids. V was pared by 8 bases and J by 9 bases, with 15 bases of the junction left unmatched. DNA of the CDR3: TGTGCCAGCTCTGGGCTGCGGGGGGCCTCGGGTGAGCAGTTCTTC. Its protein is CASSGLRGASGEQFF.

The chain links TRBV12-5 to TRBJ2-3, with D uncertain. Germline-derived CDR1 and CDR2 are LGHNT and FRNRAP. V lost 1 base, J lost 0 bases, and 5 bases lay in between. The CDR3 length is 14 residues. The CDR3 region is CASGLAYSTDTQYF. The CDR3 nucleotides are TGTGCTAGTGGTTTGGCTTATAGCACAGATACGCAGTATTTT.

The gene calls are TRBV13 and TRBJ2-7, with D perhaps matching TRBD2 (7 bases). The V gene's germline CDR1 is PRHDT and CDR2 FYEKMQ (reference sequence). The V end was cut by 1 base, the J end by 5 bases, with 24 bases between. The CDR3 spans 18 residues. The CDR3 reads CASSLEGVFAGEGDEQYF. In DNA, the CDR3 is TGTGCCAGCAGCTTAGAGGGGGTTTTCGCGGGAGAGGGGGACGAGCAGTACTTC.

This chain uses TRBV30 with TRBJ2-5; 9 bases fit TRBD1. V shed 5 bases and J 3 bases; nucleotides not matched to a gene: 1. This CDR3 spans 12 amino acids. CDR1 is GTSNPN, CDR2 SVGIG, per germline (reference sequence). CDR3 bases: TGTGCCTGGCGACAGGGGGAAGAGACCCAGTACTTC. It is translated as CAWRQGEETQYF.

The chain links TRBV7-9 to TRBJ2-1, with 9 bases lining up with TRBD2. Germline values: CDR1 SEHNR, CDR2 FQNEAQ (reference sequence). The CDR3 runs 17 residues. The V and J ends lost 4 bases and 6 bases, in that order; junction bases with no gene match: 13. DNA for the CDR3: TGTGCCAGCAGCTCCCTCTATAGGAGCGGGAGGCGCAATGAGCAGTTCTTC. Translating it yields CASSSLYRSGRRNEQFF.

This chain links TRBV6-1 with TRBJ2-1; 7 nucleotides agree with TRBD2. The trim removed 4 bases at V and 0 bases at J, leaving 6 bases unmatched. In germline, CDR1 is MNHNS, CDR2 SASEGT. This CDR3 spans 16 amino acids. CDR3 sequence: CASSGPSGRSYNEQFF. Here the CDR3 DNA reads TGTGCCAGCAGTGGTCCTAGCGGACGCTCCTACAATGAGCAGTTCTTC.

The rearrangement links TRBV7-8 to TRBJ2-7; the match to TRBD1 covers 7 bases. CDR1 is SGHVS and CDR2 is FQNEAQ in the germline V gene. This CDR3 is 14 amino acids long. V lost 5 bases and J lost 2; bases outside the gene matches: 6. CDR3 loop: CASSPAGGTYEQYF. CDR3 DNA sequence: TGTGCCAGCAGCCCTGCAGGGGGAACCTACGAGCAGTACTTC.